This T cell receptor (beta chain) came from a study of cytomegalovirus exposure and HLA in healthy donors. Findings of the study overall: Trimming of TCR beta V- and J-genes showed a link, identified in a later analysis, to a missense DCLRE1C variant. Researchers catalogued 160 or so TCR beta chains as cytomegalovirus-associated.

Germline CDR1 and CDR2: SGHRS and YFSETQ. Trimming cost V 3 bases and J 7 bases, with 5 bases left between them. There are 11 residues in the CDR3. Turning to this clone: Its target is unknown.

It was with 60 Vbeta and 13 Jbeta primers that the PCR ran. The method was immunoSEQ multiplex PCR; TCRdb's version includes in-frame clones alone and lacks a portion of them. The top ten clones hold less than 9.5% of a sample with about 110,000 clones, roughly 76% of them seen once. The rearrangement uses TRBV5-1 and TRBJ2-1; D gene uncertain. The sample comprised PBMCs. The source is a woman aged 45-65 years in good health and CMV-seropositive. DNA of the CDR3: TGCGCCAGCAGCTCACAGAATGAGCAGTTCTTC. This encodes CASSSQNEQFF.